The rows below give T cell receptor beta chains drawn from one sample of a study of blood T cell repertoires in COVID-19. Only in-frame clones appear in the TCRdb table, and some are missing; sequencing was by immunoSEQ multiplex PCR. This sample has 60,000 to 90,000 clones, with 80% to 90% found just once. The sequenced sample consisted of peripheral blood. These receptor sequences come from a woman aged 45-60 years with acute or convalescent COVID-19. The CDR3 runs from the conserved cysteine through the conserved F or W. The D gene is left open where the match is weak. Size tells how often a clone was seen (once, few, many) or the class of an expanded clone, and some rows leave it out.

d_gene: NA; len: 12; j_gene: TRBJ1-1; abundance: once; v_gene: TRBV25-1; CDR3nt: TGTGCCAGCACCCTTACAGGGAATCAAGCTTTCTTT; CDR3aa: CASTLTGNQAFF
d_gene: NA; len: 16; j_gene: TRBJ2-3; abundance: NA; v_gene: TRBV6-4; CDR3nt: TGTGCCAGCAGTGGTAACAGCCTAGGAGGGAGGGATACGCAGTATTTT; CDR3aa: CASSGNSLGGRDTQYF
d_gene: NA; len: 13; j_gene: TRBJ2-7; abundance: NA; v_gene: TRBV4-3; CDR3nt: TGCGCCAGCAGCCAAGATGAAGGGCGGGGGCAGTACTTC; CDR3aa: CASSQDEGRGQYF
d_gene: TRBD2; len: 15; j_gene: TRBJ2-7; abundance: NA; v_gene: TRBV6-2/TRBV6-3; CDR3nt: TGTGCCAGCAGTTCATTTAGCGGGAGATTGGTCGAGCAGTACTTC; CDR3aa: CASSSFSGRLVEQYF
d_gene: TRBD1; len: 13; j_gene: TRBJ1-5; abundance: NA; v_gene: TRBV20-1; CDR3nt: TGCAGTGCTGGTGGGACAGTGAATCAGCCCCAGCATTTT; CDR3aa: CSAGGTVNQPQHF
d_gene: NA; len: 11; j_gene: TRBJ1-3; abundance: NA; v_gene: TRBV20-1; CDR3nt: TGCAGTCTAGTATTCGGAAACACCATATATTTT; CDR3aa: CSLVFGNTIYF
d_gene: TRBD2; len: 15; j_gene: TRBJ2-7; abundance: NA; v_gene: TRBV10-3; CDR3nt: TGTGCCATCAGTCAATTAGCGGGATCGGGGTACGAGCAGTACTTC; CDR3aa: CAISQLAGSGYEQYF
d_gene: TRBD1; len: 15; j_gene: TRBJ1-5; abundance: NA; v_gene: TRBV7-2; CDR3nt: TGTGCCAGCAGCTTAGTCGGGGACAGGGACCAGCCCCAGCATTTT; CDR3aa: CASSLVGDRDQPQHF
d_gene: NA; len: 16; j_gene: TRBJ2-7; abundance: NA; v_gene: TRBV18; CDR3nt: TGTGCCAGCTCACCCATAGAGGGGGTCCCGAGCTACGAGCAGTACTTC; CDR3aa: CASSPIEGVPSYEQYF
d_gene: NA; len: 11; j_gene: TRBJ2-1; abundance: NA; v_gene: TRBV19; CDR3nt: TGTGCCAGTAGTATACTGTACTCTCAGTTCTTC; CDR3aa: CASSILYSQFF
d_gene: NA; len: 15; j_gene: TRBJ2-1; abundance: few; v_gene: TRBV11-3; CDR3nt: TGTGCCAGCAGCTTAGGAGGGCGCGCTTACAATGAGCAGTTCTTC; CDR3aa: CASSLGGRAYNEQFF
d_gene: NA; len: 12; j_gene: TRBJ2-5; abundance: few; v_gene: TRBV29-1; CDR3nt: TGCAGCGTTGAAGATCCGGGAGAGACCCAGTACTTC; CDR3aa: CSVEDPGETQYF
d_gene: TRBD1; len: 16; j_gene: TRBJ2-4; abundance: once; v_gene: TRBV3-1/TRBV3-2; CDR3nt: TGTGCCAGCCAAGGGAGGGACAGGGGGCCCAAAAACATTCAGTACTTC; CDR3aa: CASQGRDRGPKNIQYF
d_gene: NA; len: 16; j_gene: TRBJ2-3; abundance: NA; v_gene: TRBV5-1; CDR3nt: TGCGCCAGCAGCCGAACTAAGGGGAAGGGGACAGATACGCAGTATTTT; CDR3aa: CASSRTKGKGTDTQYF
d_gene: NA; len: 13; j_gene: TRBJ1-1; abundance: NA; v_gene: TRBV7-2; CDR3nt: TGTGCCAGCAGCTTCGGGGTACAGACTGAAGCTTTCTTT; CDR3aa: CASSFGVQTEAFF
d_gene: TRBD2; len: 16; j_gene: TRBJ2-3; abundance: NA; v_gene: TRBV5-1; CDR3nt: TGCGCCAGCAGCTGGGGCCGAGCGGGGAGCACAGATACGCAGTATTTT; CDR3aa: CASSWGRAGSTDTQYF
d_gene: NA; len: 14; j_gene: TRBJ2-3; abundance: once; v_gene: TRBV5-1; CDR3nt: TGCGCCAGCAGCTTGTCGCGGGTCACAGATACGCAGTATTTT; CDR3aa: CASSLSRVTDTQYF
d_gene: TRBD1; len: 16; j_gene: TRBJ1-1; abundance: NA; v_gene: TRBV2; CDR3nt: TGTGCCAGCAGTGAACGCCCGAACTCAGGGGGAACTGAAGCTTTCTTT; CDR3aa: CASSERPNSGGTEAFF
d_gene: NA; len: 18; j_gene: TRBJ2-3; abundance: NA; v_gene: TRBV6-1; CDR3nt: TGTGCCAGCAGTGTTACGACGGGAACCCTTACTAGCACAGATACGCAGTATTTT; CDR3aa: CASSVTTGTLTSTDTQYF
d_gene: NA; len: 13; j_gene: TRBJ2-3; abundance: NA; v_gene: TRBV28; CDR3nt: TGTGCCAGCAGTTTTTCTTTGTCAGATACGCAGTATTTT; CDR3aa: CASSFSLSDTQYF
d_gene: NA; len: 15; j_gene: TRBJ2-7; abundance: NA; v_gene: TRBV7-8; CDR3nt: TGTGCCAGCAGCCCTAGGGGCAGGGATCCCTACGAGCAGTACTTC; CDR3aa: CASSPRGRDPYEQYF
d_gene: TRBD1; len: 12; j_gene: TRBJ2-5; abundance: NA; v_gene: TRBV29-1; CDR3nt: TGCAGCGCGGGACAGACCCAAGAGACCCAGTACTTC; CDR3aa: CSAGQTQETQYF
d_gene: TRBD2; len: 15; j_gene: TRBJ2-2; abundance: NA; v_gene: TRBV7-3; CDR3nt: TGTGCCAGCAGCTCCCTAGCGGTTTCGGCCGGGGAGCTGTTTTTT; CDR3aa: CASSSLAVSAGELFF
d_gene: NA; len: 16; j_gene: TRBJ2-1; abundance: NA; v_gene: TRBV27; CDR3nt: TGTGCCAGCAGGCGGACAGCGCGACCCTCCTACAATGAGCAGTTCTTC; CDR3aa: CASRRTARPSYNEQFF
d_gene: TRBD2; len: 15; j_gene: TRBJ2-7; abundance: NA; v_gene: TRBV30; CDR3nt: TGTGCCTGGAGTGTAAGGGGAGGGACCAGTTACGAGCAGTACTTC; CDR3aa: CAWSVRGGTSYEQYF
d_gene: NA; len: 12; j_gene: TRBJ2-7; abundance: NA; v_gene: TRBV30; CDR3nt: TGTGCCTGGACGACAGGTAGCTACGAGCAGTACTTC; CDR3aa: CAWTTGSYEQYF
d_gene: NA; len: 22; j_gene: TRBJ1-5; abundance: many; v_gene: TRBV28; CDR3nt: NA; CDR3aa: CASSYGGTSQPQHFSPSQPQHF
d_gene: TRBD2; len: 16; j_gene: TRBJ2-7; abundance: once; v_gene: TRBV10-3; CDR3nt: TGTGCCATCAGTGAGTCACAACCGGGACTAGCGGGTCATTTTTACTTC; CDR3aa: CAISESQPGLAGHFYF
d_gene: NA; len: 15; j_gene: TRBJ1-2; abundance: NA; v_gene: TRBV13; CDR3nt: TGTGCCAGCAGCTTCAGCAGGGGCTCGGGCTATGGCTACACCTTC; CDR3aa: CASSFSRGSGYGYTF
d_gene: NA; len: 15; j_gene: TRBJ2-6; abundance: NA; v_gene: TRBV30; CDR3nt: TGTGCCTGGAGTTATACCGGGACTGGGGCCAACGTCCTGACTTTC; CDR3aa: CAWSYTGTGANVLTF
d_gene: NA; len: 16; j_gene: TRBJ1-5; abundance: NA; v_gene: TRBV5-1; CDR3nt: TGCGCCAGCAGCTTGTCAGGGGTCGGTAGCAATCAGCCCCAGCATTTT; CDR3aa: CASSLSGVGSNQPQHF
d_gene: TRBD1; len: 15; j_gene: TRBJ2-1; abundance: NA; v_gene: TRBV3-1/TRBV3-2; CDR3nt: TGTGCCAGCAGCCGCCGAGGACAGGTATACAATGAGCAGTTCTTC; CDR3aa: CASSRRGQVYNEQFF
d_gene: TRBD1; len: 17; j_gene: TRBJ1-2; abundance: once; v_gene: TRBV28; CDR3nt: TGTGCCAGCAGAGCGGGACAGGGGGCGCCCGGATCGCGGGGCTACACCTTC; CDR3aa: CASRAGQGAPGSRGYTF
d_gene: TRBD2; len: 16; j_gene: TRBJ2-1; abundance: few; v_gene: TRBV19; CDR3nt: TGTGCCAGTAGAAAATCCGGGACTAGCGGGTACAATGAGCAGTTCTTC; CDR3aa: CASRKSGTSGYNEQFF
d_gene: NA; len: 17; j_gene: TRBJ1-6; abundance: NA; v_gene: TRBV19; CDR3nt: TGTGCCCGCCAGGGCAGTCGGGAGAGCTCCTATAATTCACCCCTCCACTTT; CDR3aa: CARQGSRESSYNSPLHF
d_gene: NA; len: 14; j_gene: TRBJ2-7; abundance: NA; v_gene: TRBV15; CDR3nt: TGTGCCACCAGCAGGAGTGGACAGACGTACGAGCAGTACTTC; CDR3aa: CATSRSGQTYEQYF
d_gene: TRBD2; len: 14; j_gene: TRBJ2-5; abundance: NA; v_gene: TRBV5-4; CDR3nt: TGTGCCAGCACTCAGGGACTAGCCGAAGAGACCCAGTACTTC; CDR3aa: CASTQGLAEETQYF
d_gene: NA; len: 14; j_gene: TRBJ1-2; abundance: NA; v_gene: TRBV7-3; CDR3nt: TGTGCCAGCAGTTATAACAGGGCTGGAGATGGCTACACCTTC; CDR3aa: CASSYNRAGDGYTF
d_gene: NA; len: 16; j_gene: TRBJ1-1; abundance: few; v_gene: TRBV28; CDR3nt: TGTGCCAGCAGTTTACCCCCGGGGGGTGGGGACACTGAAGCTTTCTTT; CDR3aa: CASSLPPGGGDTEAFF
d_gene: TRBD1; len: 15; j_gene: TRBJ2-1; abundance: NA; v_gene: TRBV24-1; CDR3nt: TGTGCCACCAGTGATTCGGGGACAGGGAACAATGAGCAGTTCTTC; CDR3aa: CATSDSGTGNNEQFF
d_gene: NA; len: 15; j_gene: TRBJ2-5; abundance: NA; v_gene: TRBV11-2; CDR3nt: TGTGCCAGCAGCTTAGATGGAAAACCGAGGGAGACCCAGTACTTC; CDR3aa: CASSLDGKPRETQYF
d_gene: NA; len: 12; j_gene: TRBJ2-7; abundance: NA; v_gene: TRBV9; CDR3nt: TGTGCCAGCAGCGCAGCCGGGGGCGAGCAGTACTTC; CDR3aa: CASSAAGGEQYF
d_gene: NA; len: 14; j_gene: TRBJ2-7; abundance: NA; v_gene: TRBV4-1; CDR3nt: TGCGCCAGCAGCCTACTCACAGGGATCGGGGAGCAGTACTTC; CDR3aa: CASSLLTGIGEQYF
d_gene: NA; len: 15; j_gene: TRBJ1-1; abundance: few; v_gene: TRBV2; CDR3nt: TGTGCCAGCAGTGAACAGGGCATAAGAGGCACTGAAGCTTTCTTT; CDR3aa: CASSEQGIRGTEAFF
d_gene: NA; len: 10; j_gene: TRBJ2-7; abundance: NA; v_gene: TRBV20-1; CDR3nt: TGCAGTGCCCCAGTCCACGAGCAGTACTTC; CDR3aa: CSAPVHEQYF